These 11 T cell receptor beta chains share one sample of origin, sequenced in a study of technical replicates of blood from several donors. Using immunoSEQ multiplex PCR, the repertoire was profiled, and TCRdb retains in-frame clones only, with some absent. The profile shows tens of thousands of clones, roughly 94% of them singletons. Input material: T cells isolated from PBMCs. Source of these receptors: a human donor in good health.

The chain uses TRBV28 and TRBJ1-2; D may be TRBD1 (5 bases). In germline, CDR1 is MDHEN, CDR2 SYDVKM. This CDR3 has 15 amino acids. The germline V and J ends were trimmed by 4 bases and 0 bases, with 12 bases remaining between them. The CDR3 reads CASSSPGAANYGYTF. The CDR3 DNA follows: TGTGCCAGCAGTTCCCCTGGGGCAGCTAACTATGGCTACACCTTC.

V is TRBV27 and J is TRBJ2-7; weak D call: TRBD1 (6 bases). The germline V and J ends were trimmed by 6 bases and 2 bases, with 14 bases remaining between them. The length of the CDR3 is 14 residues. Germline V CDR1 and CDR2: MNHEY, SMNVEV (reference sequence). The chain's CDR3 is CASRPQGEPYEQYF. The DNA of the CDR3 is TGTGCCAGCAGACCACAGGGAGAACCCTACGAGCAGTACTTC.

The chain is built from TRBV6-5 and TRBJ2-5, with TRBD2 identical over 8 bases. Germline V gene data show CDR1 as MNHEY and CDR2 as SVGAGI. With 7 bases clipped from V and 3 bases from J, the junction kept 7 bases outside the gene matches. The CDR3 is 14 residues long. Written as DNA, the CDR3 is TGTGCCAGCATCTCCCACGGGGGGGAAGAGACCCAGTACTTC. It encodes CASISHGGEETQYF.

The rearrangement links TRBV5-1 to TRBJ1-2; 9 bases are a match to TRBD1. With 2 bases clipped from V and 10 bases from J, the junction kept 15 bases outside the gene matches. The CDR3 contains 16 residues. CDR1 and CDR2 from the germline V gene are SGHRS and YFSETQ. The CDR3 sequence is CASSLNGQGRVNSYTF. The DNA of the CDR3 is TGCGCCAGCAGCTTAAACGGACAGGGGAGGGTTAATTCCTACACCTTC.

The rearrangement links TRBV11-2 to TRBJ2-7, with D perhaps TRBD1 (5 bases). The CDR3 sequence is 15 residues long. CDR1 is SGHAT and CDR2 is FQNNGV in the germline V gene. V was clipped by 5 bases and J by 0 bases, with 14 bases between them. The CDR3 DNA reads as TGTGCCAGCAGCCTCGACAGACTTAGCTCCTACGAGCAGTACTTC. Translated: CASSLDRLSSYEQYF.

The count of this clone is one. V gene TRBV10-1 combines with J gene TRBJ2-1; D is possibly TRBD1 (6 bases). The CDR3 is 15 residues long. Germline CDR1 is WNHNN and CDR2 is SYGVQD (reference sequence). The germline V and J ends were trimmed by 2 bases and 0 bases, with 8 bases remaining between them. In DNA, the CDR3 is TGCGCCAGCAGTGAGGGGGGCTACTCCTACAATGAGCAGTTCTTC. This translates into CASSEGGYSYNEQFF.

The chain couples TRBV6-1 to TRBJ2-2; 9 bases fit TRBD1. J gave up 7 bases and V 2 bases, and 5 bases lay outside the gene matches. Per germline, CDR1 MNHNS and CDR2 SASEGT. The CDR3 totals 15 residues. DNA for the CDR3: TGTGCCAGCAGTGAAAACAGGGGGCGCAACGGGGAGCTGTTTTTT. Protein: CASSENRGRNGELFF.

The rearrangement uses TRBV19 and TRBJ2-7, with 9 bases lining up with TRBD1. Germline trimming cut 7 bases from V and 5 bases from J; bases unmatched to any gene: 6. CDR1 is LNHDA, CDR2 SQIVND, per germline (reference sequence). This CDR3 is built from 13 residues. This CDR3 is CASTDRGFNEQYF. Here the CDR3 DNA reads TGTGCCAGTACTGACAGGGGGTTCAACGAGCAGTACTTC. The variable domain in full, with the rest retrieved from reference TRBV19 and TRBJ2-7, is DGGITQSPKYLFRKEGQNVTLSCEQNLNHDAMYWYRQDPGQGLRLIYYSQIVNDFQKGDIAEGYSVSREKKESFPLTVTSAQKNPTAFYLCASTDRGFNEQYFGPGTRLTVT.

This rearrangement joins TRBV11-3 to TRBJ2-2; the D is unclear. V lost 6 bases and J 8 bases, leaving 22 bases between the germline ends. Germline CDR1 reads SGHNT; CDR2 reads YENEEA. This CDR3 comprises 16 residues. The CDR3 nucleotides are TGTGCCAGCAGTCTTAGCTTAATACACCTATTTGGGGAGCTGTTTTTT. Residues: CASSLSLIHLFGELFF.

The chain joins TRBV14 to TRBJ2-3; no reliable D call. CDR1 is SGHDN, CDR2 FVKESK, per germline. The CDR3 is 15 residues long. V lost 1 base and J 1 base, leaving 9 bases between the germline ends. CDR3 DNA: TGTGCCAGCAGCCAAGGATCGGTGCGCACAGATACGCAGTATTTT. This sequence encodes CASSQGSVRTDTQYF. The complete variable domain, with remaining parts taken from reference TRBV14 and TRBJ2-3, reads EAGVTQFPSHSVIEKGQTVTLRCDPISGHDNLYWYRRVMGKEIKFLLHFVKESKQDESGMPNNRFLAERTGGTYSTLKVQPAELEDSGVYFCASSQGSVRTDTQYFGPGTRLTVL.

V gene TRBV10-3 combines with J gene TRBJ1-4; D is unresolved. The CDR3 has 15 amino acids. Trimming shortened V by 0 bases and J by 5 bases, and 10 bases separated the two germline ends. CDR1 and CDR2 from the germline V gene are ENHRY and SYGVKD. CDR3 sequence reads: CAISESEVENEKLFF. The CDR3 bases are TGTGCCATCAGTGAGTCGGAGGTAGAGAATGAAAAACTGTTTTTT.